This entry lists 10 T cell receptor beta chains sequenced from one sample in a study of shared clonotypes between healthy human individuals. The data were produced by immunoSEQ multiplex PCR, yet TCRdb's version contains in-frame clones alone and is incomplete. The sample lists about 1 million clones, roughly 80% occurring once. Material: memory CD4+ T cells sorted from blood. Subset given: CD45RA-negative fraction. The origin of the receptors is a man younger than 35 in good health.

This clone has more than one count but fewer than ten. J is TRBJ1-1 and V is TRBV9; possible D gene TRBD1, 6 bases. Between the trimmed V and J ends, which lost 0 bases and 4 bases, there was a span of 10 bases. The CDR3 extends over 14 amino acids. Germline lookup yields CDR1 SGDLS and CDR2 YYNGEE. The CDR3 protein is CASSVAPGATEAFF. The DNA of the CDR3 is TGTGCCAGCAGCGTAGCCCCGGGGGCCACTGAAGCTTTCTTT.

The rearrangement uses TRBV29-1 and TRBJ2-3, with 7 bases matching TRBD1. CDR3 length: 14 residues. The junction had 8 bases not matched to a gene; V was cut back by 6 bases and J by 2 bases. CDR1 and CDR2 (germline): SQVTM, ANQGSEA. The CDR3 loop is CSVEGTDNTDTQYF. The DNA for the CDR3 is TGCAGCGTAGAGGGGACAGACAACACAGATACGCAGTATTTT.

The chain carries TRBV7-2 and TRBJ2-7; the D gene is possibly TRBD1 (5 bases). Germline lookup yields CDR1 SGHTA and CDR2 FQGNSA. Deletions cut 5 bases from V and 1 base from J, with 15 bases between. The CDR3 loop spans 15 amino acids. The CDR3 DNA sequence: TGTGCCAGCAGCCAGGCCTGGGGCATGTCCTACGAGCAGTACTTC. Its translation: CASSQAWGMSYEQYF.

This clone was counted once. The chain joins TRBV7-3 to TRBJ2-3, with D possibly TRBD1 on 5 matching bases. This CDR3 is built from 15 residues. Looked up from germline, CDR1 is SGHTA and CDR2 is FQGTGA. V lost 0 bases to trimming and J lost 5 bases, with 12 bases between them. DNA of the CDR3: TGTGCCAGCAGCTTAACGTCCAGGGTAGAAGATACGCAGTATTTT. Protein product: CASSLTSRVEDTQYF.

This chain uses TRBV11-2 with TRBJ1-6; D gene uncertain. This CDR3 has 15 residues. V lost 5 bases and J 10 bases, leaving 18 bases between the germline ends. In germline, CDR1 is SGHAT, CDR2 FQNNGV. The CDR3 region is CASSPEGQAGSPLHF. DNA for the CDR3: TGTGCCAGCAGCCCGGAGGGCCAGGCGGGATCACCCCTCCACTTT.

The chain uses TRBV30 and TRBJ2-3, with a weak D call TRBD1 (6 bases). V lost 2 bases and J lost 2, with 11 bases in between. The V gene's germline CDR1 is GTSNPN and CDR2 SVGIG (reference sequence). The length of the CDR3 is 14 residues. The CDR3 here is CAWSRGSTTDTQYF. The CDR3 region has the DNA TGTGCCTGGAGTAGGGGGAGCACCACAGATACGCAGTATTTT. The full variable domain, its missing parts supplied by reference TRBV30 and TRBJ2-3, is SQTIHQWPATLVQPVGSPLSLECTVEGTSNPNLYWYRQAAGRGLQLLFYSVGIGQISSEVPQNLSASRPQDRQFILSSKKLLLSDSGFYLCAWSRGSTTDTQYFGPGTRLTVL.

The chain links TRBV5-1 to TRBJ2-5; D remains ambiguous. TRBJ2-7 matches the DNA end more closely, so the J call is doubtful. The germline V gene has CDR1 SGHRS and CDR2 YFSETQ. This CDR3 has 13 residues. The CDR3 sequence is CASTSTVTYEQYF. The CDR3 coding sequence is TGCGCCAGCACTTCCACGGTTACCTACGAGCAGTACTTC.

The chain employs TRBV27 and TRBJ2-3; TRBD2 matches 10 bases. This CDR3 has 16 amino acids. Germline trimming cut 4 bases from V and 8 bases from J; bases unmatched to any gene: 12. The germline gives CDR1 MNHEY, CDR2 SMNVEV (reference sequence). CDR3 DNA sequence: TGTGCCAGCAGTTCAGCCAGCGGGAGGGCCTTGGGTACGCAGTATTTT. It translates to CASSSASGRALGTQYF.

This clone has at least ten counts. V usage is TRBV27 and J usage is TRBJ2-5; TRBD1 matches 10 bases. Germline lookup yields CDR1 MNHEY and CDR2 SMNVEV (reference sequence). This CDR3 has 15 residues. The junction had 8 bases not matched to a gene; V was cut back by 5 bases and J by 5 bases. CDR3 nucleotide sequence: TGTGCCAGCAGTCTGACAGGGGGCTTCGGGGAGACCCAGTACTTC. Protein product: CASSLTGGFGETQYF.

The sample holds one count of this clone. The chain combines TRBV10-3 with TRBJ2-1, with D possibly TRBD2 on 6 matching bases. Trimming stripped 4 bases from V and 2 bases from J, with 12 bases between. This CDR3 spans 15 amino acids. The germline V gene encodes CDR1 ENHRY and CDR2 SYGVKD. CDR3 sequence reads: CAISGAGGAYNEQFF. CDR3 coding DNA: TGTGCCATCAGTGGGGCGGGCGGGGCCTACAATGAGCAGTTCTTC.